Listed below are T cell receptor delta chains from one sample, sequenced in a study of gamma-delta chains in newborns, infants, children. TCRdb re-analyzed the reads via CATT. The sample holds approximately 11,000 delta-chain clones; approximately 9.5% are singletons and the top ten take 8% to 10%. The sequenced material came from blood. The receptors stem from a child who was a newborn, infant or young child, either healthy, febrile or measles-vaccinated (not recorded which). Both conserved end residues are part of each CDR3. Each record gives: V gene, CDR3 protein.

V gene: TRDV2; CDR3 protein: CACSVLGDTLGTDKLIF
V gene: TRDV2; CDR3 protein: CACDTWGGTDKLIF
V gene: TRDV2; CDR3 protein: CACDRIGLGALASWDTRQMFF
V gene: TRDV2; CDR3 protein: CACDGLGDNPYNDKLIF
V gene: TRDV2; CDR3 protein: CACDTLLGSDKLIF
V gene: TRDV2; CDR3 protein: CACDTVLRTDKLIF
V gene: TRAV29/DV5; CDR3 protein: CAATAGSYGPWGIKTHTDKLIF
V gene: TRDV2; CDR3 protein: CACVPLGDTDKLIF
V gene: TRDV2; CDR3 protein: CACDTVLGPWDTRQMFF
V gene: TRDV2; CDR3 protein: CACDTVGDPSSWDTRQMFF
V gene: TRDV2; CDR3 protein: CACDTLGGFSWDTRQMFF
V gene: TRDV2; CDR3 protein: CACDPLFSLGDLTAQLFF
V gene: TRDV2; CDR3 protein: CACDTVGSTTGGSSSWDTRQMFF
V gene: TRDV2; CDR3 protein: CACDPPLISWDTRQMFF
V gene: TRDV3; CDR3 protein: CAFWGITDKLIF
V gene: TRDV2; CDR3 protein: CACDILGPDTDKLIF
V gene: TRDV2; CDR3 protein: CACDTATGGYGSWDTRQMFF
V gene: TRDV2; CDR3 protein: CACDVTGGSWDTRQMFF
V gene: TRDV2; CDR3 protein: CACDTVLGDGDTWDTRQMFF
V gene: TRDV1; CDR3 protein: CALGEPGPLLGNTKNTDKLIF
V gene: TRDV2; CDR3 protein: CACDQNYSPAPQLGDTLSRPPGLTAQLFF
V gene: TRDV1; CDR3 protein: CALGELVDGGYVDTDKLIF
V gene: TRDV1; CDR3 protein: CALGVPGQPPETGGYHTPRKRSWDTRQMFF
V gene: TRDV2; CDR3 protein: CACDTYWGIRSSWDTRQMFF
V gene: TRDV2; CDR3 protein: CARDSAGGYAESWDTRQMFF
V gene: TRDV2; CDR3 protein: CACDQATFSTGGYPSWDTRQMFF